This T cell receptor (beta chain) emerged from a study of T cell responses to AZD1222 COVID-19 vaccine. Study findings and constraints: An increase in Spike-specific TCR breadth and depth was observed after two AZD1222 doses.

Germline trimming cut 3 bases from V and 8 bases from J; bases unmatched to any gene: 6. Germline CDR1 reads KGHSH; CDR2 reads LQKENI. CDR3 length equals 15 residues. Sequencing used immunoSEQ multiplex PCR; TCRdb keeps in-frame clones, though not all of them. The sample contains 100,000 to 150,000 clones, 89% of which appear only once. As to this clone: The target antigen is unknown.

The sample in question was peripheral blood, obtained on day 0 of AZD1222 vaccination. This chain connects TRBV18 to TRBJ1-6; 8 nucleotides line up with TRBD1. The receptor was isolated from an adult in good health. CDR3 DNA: TGTGCCAGCTCACCGTCGACAGGGGTGGATTCACCCCTCCACTTT. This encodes CASSPSTGVDSPLHF.